The 4 T cell receptor beta chains below were found in one sample sequenced in a study of shared clonotypes between healthy human individuals. Profiled with immunoSEQ multiplex PCR; TCRdb holds only in-frame clones, not every one. The repertoire consists of around 700,000 clones, with less than 85% occurring once and the leading ten covering over 1.5%. Material for sequencing was memory CD4+ T cells sorted from blood. Subset noted: CD45RA-negative fraction. The receptors originated from a woman aged 25-40 years in good health.

This chain connects TRBV10-1 to TRBJ2-7; TRBD1 aligns across 10 bases. Germline V gene sequence: CDR1 WNHNN, CDR2 SYGVQD (reference sequence). This CDR3 is built from 16 residues. J lost 1 base, V lost 3 bases, and 6 bases had no gene match. As DNA, the CDR3 is TGCGCCAGCAGTGACCTGAGGACAGGGGGGTCCTACGAGCAGTACTTC. Residues: CASSDLRTGGSYEQYF.

The rearrangement uses TRBV5-6 and TRBJ2-5; 7 nucleotides match TRBD1. Germline V gives CDR1 SGHDT, CDR2 YYEEEE. The V gene end was trimmed by 4 bases and the J gene end by 4 bases; junction bases not matched to a gene: 4. CDR3 length: 13 residues. CDR3: CASSLTGSETQYF. As DNA, the CDR3 is TGTGCCAGCAGCCTGACAGGGTCAGAGACCCAGTACTTC.

The gene calls are TRBV2 and TRBJ2-4, with D unclear. CDR1 is SNHLY and CDR2 is FYNNEI in the germline V gene. The V and J ends lost 6 bases and 0 bases respectively, with 9 bases between them. The CDR3 runs to 14 residues. The CDR3 spells CASRMSVAKNIQYF. The CDR3 nucleotides read TGTGCCAGCAGGATGAGTGTAGCCAAAAACATTCAGTACTTC.

The J gene is TRBJ1-1, the V gene TRBV11-3, with a tentative D call TRBD1 (5 bases). CDR1 SGHNT and CDR2 YENEEA come from the germline V gene. Trimming left V 3 bases short and J 3 bases short, with 8 bases between. The CDR3 is 13 residues long. CDR3 sequence: CASSFEGYTEAFF. In DNA form, the CDR3 reads TGTGCCAGCAGCTTCGAGGGGTACACTGAAGCTTTCTTT.